These 8 T cell receptor beta chains were all obtained from the same sample, sequenced in a study of T cells in Graves' hyperthyroidism and ophthalmopathy. Amplification of TCR beta CDR3 regions was performed using RNA transcripts as template. Researchers ran a first-round RT-PCR on the TCR CDR3 using the HTBI primer set. A single record per CDR3 protein comes from TCRdb applying MiXCR to the multiplex PCR reads. The repertoire holds roughly 350,000 distinct CDR3 sequences, with 11% to 15% as singletons. Input material: blood. All receptors come from a woman aged 25 to 45 with Graves' hyperthyroidism.

The chain is built from TRBV11-3 and TRBJ2-1; D unclear. CDR3 length equals 18 residues. V lost 3 bases and J lost 5, with 23 bases in between. Germline CDR1 SGHNT, CDR2 YENEEA. CDR3 coding DNA: TGTGCCAGCAGCTTTTTTCCGCGCGGCCCTTGGGGTGACAATGAGCAGTTCTTC. Its translation is CASSFFPRGPWGDNEQFF.

The table lists this clonotype with many counts. The rearrangement links TRBV12-3 or TRBV12-4 to TRBJ1-1; D remains unclear. Trimming stripped 3 bases from V and 2 bases from J, with 7 bases between. This CDR3 spans 13 amino acids. The CDR3 reads CASSLRDNTEAFF. The DNA of the CDR3 is TGTGCCAGCAGTTTGAGGGATAACACTGAAGCTTTCTTT.

To note about this clonotype: This may be a read error, as it is one base from a much larger clone. The J gene is TRBJ2-1, the V gene TRBV11-3, with 7 bases aligning to TRBD1. Germline V gives CDR1 SGHNT, CDR2 YENEEA. The CDR3 is 14 amino acids. CDR3 DNA: TGTGCCAGCAGCGTGGGACAGCCTGACAATGAGCGGTTCTTC. Translated, it gives CASSVGQPDNERFF. The full variable domain, completed using reference TRBV11-3 and TRBJ2-1, is EAGVVQSPRYKIIEKKQPVAFWCNPISGHNTLYWYLQNLGQGPELLIRYENEEAVDDSQLPKDRFSAERLKGVDSTLKIQPAELGDSAVYLCASSVGQPDNERFFGPGTRLTVL.

This chain links TRBV18 with TRBJ2-1, with D perhaps TRBD2 (5 bases). The CDR3 length is 13 residues. The V end lost 4 bases, the J end lost 7 bases, and 11 bases lay between the germline ends. Germline V CDR1 and CDR2: KGHSH, LQKENI. The DNA for the CDR3 is TGTGCCAGCTCACAGTATACTAGTAATGAGCAGTTCTTC. Protein: CASSQYTSNEQFF. Combining the CDR3 with reference TRBV18 and TRBJ2-1 gives the whole variable domain NAGVMQNPRHLVRRRGQEARLRCSPMKGHSHVYWYRQLPEEGLKFMVYLQKENIIDESGMPKERFSAEFPKEGPSILRIQQVVRGDSAAYFCASSQYTSNEQFFGPGTRLTVL.

This clonotype came up a few times. The chain recombines TRBV10-2 with TRBJ2-1; TRBD2 matches at 11 bases. This CDR3 is built from 16 residues. Per germline, CDR1 WSHSY and CDR2 SAAADI. V gave up 2 bases and J gave up 3 bases; unmatched junction bases: 3. The CDR3 here is CASSETGTSGYNEQFF. The CDR3 nucleotides read TGCGCCAGCAGTGAGACCGGGACTAGCGGCTACAATGAGCAGTTCTTC.

This clonotype was detected only a few times. The J gene is TRBJ1-2, the V gene TRBV20-1, with TRBD1 matching 7 bases. V shed 5 bases, J shed 5 bases, and the junction held 5 bases outside the gene matches. CDR3 length: 12 residues. CDR1 is DFQATT and CDR2 is SNEGSKA in the germline V gene (reference sequence). The chain's CDR3 is CSASGTVYGYTF. The CDR3 bases are TGCAGTGCTTCCGGGACAGTTTATGGCTACACCTTC.

This clonotype was counted many times. This chain uses TRBV19 with TRBJ2-5; tentatively, D is TRBD2 (5 bases). Germline V CDR1 and CDR2: LNHDA, SQIVND (reference sequence). Trimming removed 4 bases from V and 3 bases from J, with 9 bases in between. The CDR3 totals 13 residues. In DNA form, the CDR3 reads TGTGCCAGTAGTAGGAAGAGGGAAGAGACCCAGTACTTC. It yields the protein CASSRKREETQYF.

In its sample, this clonotype was seen many times. The chain is built from TRBV12-3 or TRBV12-4 and TRBJ1-2; tentative D call: TRBD1 (6 bases). The CDR3 extends over 13 amino acids. V lost 9 bases and J 7 bases, leaving 18 bases between the germline ends. The CDR3 coding sequence is TGTGCCAGTTCCGGGACATCCAGATTTGGCTACACCTTC. Amino acids: CASSGTSRFGYTF.